This T cell receptor (beta chain) was identified in a study of T cells in Graves' hyperthyroidism and ophthalmopathy. Per germline, CDR1 ENHRY and CDR2 SYGVKD. The trim removed 5 bases at V and 8 bases at J, leaving 13 bases unmatched. The CDR3 runs 16 residues. Regions amplified from RNA transcripts were the TCR beta CDR3 regions. First-round RT-PCR of the TCR CDR3 relied on the HTBI primer set. Using its own MiXCR run on the multiplex PCR reads, TCRdb lists one record per CDR3 protein. The sample shows 160,000 or so distinct CDR3 sequences, 9.4% of them seen only once. The clonotype comes from a woman aged 18-30 years with Graves' hyperthyroidism that later progressed to Graves' ophthalmopathy. The chain carries TRBV10-3 and TRBJ2-1, with 9 bases matching TRBD2. Input material: blood. The CDR3 is CAISKYGLALHDEQFF. CDR3 bases: TGTGCCATCAGTAAATATGGACTAGCGCTACACGATGAGCAGTTCTTC.